The rows below give T cell receptor beta chains drawn from one sample of a study of identical twins. From the 5' RACE reads, TCRdb called clonotypes with MiXCR, one entry per CDR3 protein. The top ten hold around 13% of the sample, which has roughly 720,000 distinct CDR3 sequences, about 18% seen once. The same sample was also used in a study of T cells expressing NK-cell markers.

Sequenced: PBMCs. These receptors were taken from a woman under 30 in good health. Both conserved end residues are part of each CDR3. The D gene is left open where the match is weak. Clone size is stated in some rows and not others, as once, few, many or a class when expanded.

clone size | D gene | J gene | V gene | CDR3 protein | CDR3 DNA
- | - | TRBJ1-2 | TRBV7-2 | CASSLAATAIGYTF | TGTGCCAGCAGCTTAGCGGCGACAGCTATTGGCTACACCTTC
- | TRBD2 | TRBJ2-1 | TRBV7-9 | CASSQGILAGVDEQFF | TGTGCCAGCAGCCAGGGGATCCTAGCGGGGGTAGATGAGCAGTTCTTC
- | - | TRBJ2-3 | TRBV24-1 | CATSERSSDTQYF | TGTGCCACCAGTGAACGCTCATCAGATACGCAGTATTTT
- | - | TRBJ2-1 | TRBV12-3/TRBV12-4 | CASSPRRQAFVKQFF | TGTGCCAGCAGCCCTCGTCGACAGGCGTTCGTGAAGCAGTTCTTC
- | TRBD1 | TRBJ1-2 | TRBV12-3/TRBV12-4 | CASRKQGAGYGYTF | TGTGCCAGCAGAAAACAGGGGGCCGGCTATGGCTACACCTTC
few | - | TRBJ2-6 | TRBV7-2 | CASSFSRGVKAGANVLTF | TGTGCCAGCAGCTTTAGCAGGGGCGTAAAGGCTGGGGCCAACGTCCTGACTTTC
- | - | TRBJ1-2 | TRBV7-3 | CASSLAWGGGYTF | TGTGCCAGCAGCTTAGCGTGGGGAGGAGGCTACACCTTC
few | TRBD1 | TRBJ2-7 | TRBV6-2/TRBV6-3 | CASSGTGIGPDEQYF | TGTGCCAGCAGTGGGACAGGGATCGGTCCTGACGAGCAGTACTTC
- | TRBD2 | TRBJ2-1 | TRBV7-9 | CASSLGLVGRGAGEQFF | TGTGCCAGCAGCCTGGGACTAGTCGGCCGGGGGGCTGGTGAGCAGTTCTTC
many | TRBD1 | TRBJ2-3 | TRBV6-1 | CASSEGTGHTDTQYF | TGTGCCAGCAGTGAAGGGACAGGCCACACAGATACGCAGTATTTT
- | TRBD2 | TRBJ2-3 | TRBV30 | CAWRLGASGGTDTQYF | TGTGCCTGGAGGCTAGGAGCTAGCGGGGGAACAGATACGCAGTATTTT
- | TRBD2 | TRBJ2-5 | TRBV3-1 | CASSPRAGGETQYF | TGTGCCAGCAGCCCCCGTGCGGGGGGGGAGACCCAGTACTTC
few | TRBD1 | TRBJ1-1 | TRBV10-3 | CAISRQGENTEAFF | TGTGCCATCAGTCGACAGGGGGAGAACACTGAAGCTTTCTTT
- | TRBD1 | TRBJ1-3 | TRBV12-3/TRBV12-4 | CASSFLQGAHGNTIYF | TGTGCCAGCAGTTTTCTACAGGGGGCCCATGGAAACACCATATATTTT
- | - | TRBJ1-3 | TRBV7-9 | CASSFWQGNTIYF | TGTGCCAGCAGCTTTTGGCAGGGCAACACCATATATTTT
few | - | TRBJ1-1 | TRBV7-2 | CASSPPRGYTEAFF | TGTGCCAGCAGCCCCCCCCGGGGGTACACTGAAGCTTTCTTT
few | - | TRBJ1-1 | TRBV20-1 | CSAYSPVGTEAFF | TGCAGTGCCTACTCTCCGGTGGGCACTGAAGCTTTCTTT
- | TRBD2 | TRBJ2-4 | TRBV4-3 | CASSLALAGASAKNIQYF | TGCGCCAGCAGCCTAGCGCTAGCGGGAGCTTCAGCCAAAAACATTCAGTACTTC
few | - | TRBJ2-1 | TRBV6-6 | CGTGLDFYNEQFF | TGTGGTACGGGACTGGACTTTTACAATGAGCAGTTCTTC
few | - | TRBJ1-4 | TRBV5-1 | CASSSGQRNEKLFF | TGCGCCAGCAGCTCCGGGCAGCGTAATGAAAAACTGTTTTTT
- | - | TRBJ2-3 | TRBV29-1 | CSVARGRAADTQYF | TGCAGCGTTGCTCGGGGGAGAGCTGCAGATACGCAGTATTTT
many | - | TRBJ2-1 | TRBV5-1 | CASSLDRTGNEQFF | TGCGCCAGCAGCTTGGACAGGACGGGGAATGAGCAGTTCTTC
- | - | TRBJ1-5 | TRBV12-5 | CASGKVDSYGQPQHF | TGTGCTAGTGGGAAAGTCGACAGTTACGGACAGCCCCAGCATTTT
few | - | TRBJ2-2 | TRBV5-1 | CASSPPVRGTNTGELFF | TGCGCCAGCAGCCCCCCCGTAAGGGGGACCAACACCGGGGAGCTGTTTTTT
- | TRBD2 | TRBJ2-1 | TRBV5-1 | CASSSALAGGLNEQFF | TGCGCCAGCAGCTCGGCCCTAGCGGGAGGGCTGAATGAGCAGTTCTTC
few | - | TRBJ2-7 | TRBV5-6 | CASSLGNTGHEQYF | TGTGCCAGCAGCTTGGGGAACACAGGGCACGAGCAGTACTTC
once | TRBD2 | TRBJ2-7 | TRBV18 | CASSPGTKGSGGAEQYF | TGTGCCAGCTCACCCGGGACAAAGGGTAGCGGGGGAGCTGAGCAGTACTTC
few | TRBD1 | TRBJ2-7 | TRBV12-3/TRBV12-4 | CASSLSGTAAYEQYF | TGTGCCAGCAGTCTATCCGGGACAGCGGCCTACGAGCAGTACTTC
- | - | TRBJ2-3 | TRBV20-1 | CSARVGPTGTDTQYF | TGCAGTGCTAGAGTTGGGCCGACCGGCACAGATACGCAGTATTTT
- | - | TRBJ2-1 | TRBV20-1 | CSAGTSPTF | TGCAGTGCGGGGACGTCCCCTACCTTC
few | TRBD1 | TRBJ1-1 | TRBV7-2 | CASSPGKTGRNTEAFF | TGTGCCAGCAGCCCCGGGAAGACAGGGAGGAACACTGAAGCTTTCTTT
few | TRBD1 | TRBJ2-3 | TRBV11-1 | CASSLRFGQGASTDTQYF | TGTGCCAGCAGCTTACGGTTCGGACAGGGGGCTTCCACAGATACGCAGTATTTT
few | - | TRBJ1-1 | TRBV7-9 | CASSFMLANTEAFF | TGTGCCAGCAGCTTCATGCTGGCGAACACTGAAGCTTTCTTT
- | - | TRBJ2-7 | TRBV11-2 | CASSLGVRGYEQYF | TGTGCCAGCAGCTTAGGGGTTCGGGGCTACGAGCAGTACTTC
many | - | TRBJ2-5 | TRBV20-1 | CSGRGSGETQYF | TGCAGCGGAAGGGGTAGTGGAGAGACCCAGTACTTC
- | TRBD1 | TRBJ2-6 | TRBV11-2 | CASSLGGQGSAGANVLTF | TGTGCCAGCAGCTTAGGGGGACAGGGGAGTGCTGGGGCCAACGTCCTGACTTTC